Shown below are 20 T cell receptor beta chains from a single sample sequenced in a study of CXCR3-negative and CXCR3-positive naive CD8 T cells. Findings of the study overall: TRB CDR3 hydrophobicity was greater in CXCR3-positive naive cells than in CXCR3-negative naive cells.

Antigen specificity for these receptors is unknown. In preparing the TRB cDNA libraries, 5' RACE with UMI labels was used. Reanalyzing the 5' RACE reads, TCRdb keeps one entry per CDR3 protein, without DNA. The record lists 150,000 to 160,000 distinct CDR3 sequences, of which the ten most abundant hold about 0.44%. Source material: naive CXCR3+ CD8+ T cells from blood. Subset given: CD45RO-CCR7+CD27+CD95- naive CD8+ T cells expressing CXCR3 (TNR3+). These receptor sequences come from a human donor in good health. Some clones in this sample may be carry-over from other donors' samples.

The chain links TRBV25-1 to TRBJ2-5; no DNA is available, so the TRBD2 call from TCRdb remains unchecked. The CDR3 is 14 residues long. The germline V gene has CDR1 MGHDK and CDR2 SYGVNS. CDR3 amino acids: CASSPDGMVETQYF. Complete variable domain (other parts from reference TRBV25-1 and TRBJ2-5): EADIYQTPRYLVIGTGKKITLECSQTMGHDKMYWYQQDPGMELHLIHYSYGVNSTEKGDLSSESTVSRIRTEHFPLTLESARPSHTSQYLCASSPDGMVETQYFGPGTRLLVL.

The genes are TRBV27 and TRBJ2-7; the D call from TCRdb, TRBD2, cannot be confirmed without DNA. The length of the CDR3 is 14 residues. CDR1 and CDR2 (germline): MNHEY, SMNVEV (reference sequence). This chain's CDR3 is CASSGTSRPYEQYF.

The chain recombines TRBV14 with TRBJ1-1. The CDR3 spans 13 residues. Per the germline V gene, CDR1 is SGHDN and CDR2 is FVKESK. CDR3 residues: CASSQRVNTEAFF.

The rearrangement uses TRBV10-3 and TRBJ2-2; with no DNA, the TCRdb D assignment of TRBD1 cannot be verified. Per germline, CDR1 ENHRY and CDR2 SYGVKD. The CDR3 spans 18 residues. This CDR3 reads CAISESSPGTGGPGELFF.

The chain carries TRBV20-1 and TRBJ2-1; TCRdb lists TRBD1, though no DNA is available to test this call. Germline CDR1 reads DFQATT; CDR2 reads SNEGSKA (reference sequence). The CDR3 is 15 residues long. The CDR3: CSAPLDGSSYNEQFF.

The chain employs TRBV5-6 and TRBJ2-7; absent DNA, TCRdb's TRBD2 call cannot be checked. This CDR3 comprises 12 residues. CDR1 and CDR2 (germline): SGHDT, YYEEEE. This chain's CDR3 is CASNTPPYEQYF. The complete variable domain, with remaining parts taken from reference TRBV5-6 and TRBJ2-7, reads DAGVTQSPTHLIKTRGQQVTLRCSPKSGHDTVSWYQQALGQGPQFIFQYYEEEERQRGNFPDRFSGHQFPNYSSELNVNALLLGDSALYLCASNTPPYEQYFGPGTRLTVT.

This chain links TRBV19 with TRBJ2-1; TCRdb designates TRBD1, a call that cannot be tested without DNA. Per germline, CDR1 LNHDA and CDR2 SQIVND (reference sequence). The CDR3 sequence is 17 residues long. The CDR3: CASSIDRATGKYNEQFF.

The chain is built from TRBV28 and TRBJ2-7; TCRdb picks TRBD1, but there is no DNA to check that call. Germline lookup yields CDR1 MDHEN and CDR2 SYDVKM. This CDR3 has 16 amino acids. The CDR3 loop reads CASSPLLPSGDYEQYF.

The chain uses TRBV2 and TRBJ2-2; without DNA, the TCRdb call of TRBD1 cannot be checked. CDR3 length: 17 amino acids. The germline CDR1 and CDR2 sequences are SNHLY and FYNNEI. The CDR3 region is CASTSRGGTANTGELFF.

The chain combines TRBV6-2 or TRBV6-3 with TRBJ2-1; TCRdb designates TRBD1, a call that cannot be tested without DNA. Germline V gives CDR1 MNHEY, CDR2 SVGEGT. The CDR3 contains 18 residues. Here the CDR3 reads CASSPPWGAGGAYNEQFF.

The chain recombines TRBV7-9 with TRBJ2-7; TCRdb indicates TRBD1, and absent DNA this call remains unverified. In germline, CDR1 is SEHNR, CDR2 FQNEAQ (reference sequence). CDR3 size: 13 residues. The CDR3 loop is CASMTGEAYEQYF.

The chain combines TRBV5-1 with TRBJ2-7; the D call of TRBD1 rests on TCRdb alone, since no DNA is present to check it. The V gene's germline CDR1 is SGHRS and CDR2 YFSETQ. This CDR3 has 15 amino acids. The CDR3: CASSFGQGMAYEQYF.

The genes are TRBV27 and TRBJ1-2. The germline CDR1 and CDR2 sequences are MNHEY and SMNVEV (reference sequence). The length of the CDR3 is 13 residues. The CDR3 spells CASSLSGYYGYTF.

The chain joins TRBV5-1 to TRBJ2-7; the TCRdb call, TRBD2, lacks DNA for checking. Per germline, CDR1 SGHRS and CDR2 YFSETQ. CDR3 length: 15 residues. The CDR3 region is CASSSMGDGTYEQYF.

The rearrangement links TRBV6-5 to TRBJ2-2; absent DNA, TCRdb's TRBD1 call cannot be checked. The CDR3 is 18 amino acids. From germline, CDR1 is MNHEY and CDR2 SVGAGI. The CDR3 here is CASSYFGTGQTNTGELFF.

The chain joins TRBV9 to TRBJ2-1; TCRdb designates TRBD1, a call that cannot be tested without DNA. Germline V gene lookup returns CDR1 SGDLS and CDR2 YYNGEE. The CDR3 is made up of 15 amino acids. The chain's CDR3 is CASSVPGAGINEQFF. The entire variable domain, with the rest obtained from reference TRBV9 and TRBJ2-1, is as follows: DSGVTQTPKHLITATGQRVTLRCSPRSGDLSVYWYQQSLDQGLQFLIQYYNGEERAKGNILERFSAQQFPDLHSELNLSSLELGDSALYFCASSVPGAGINEQFFGPGTRLTVL.

The rearrangement links TRBV2 to TRBJ2-2; TCRdb lists TRBD1, though no DNA is available to test this call. Germline V gives CDR1 SNHLY, CDR2 FYNNEI. CDR3 length: 15 amino acids. The CDR3 reads CASSDGQENTGELFF.

The rearrangement uses TRBV21-1 and TRBJ2-1; TCRdb picks TRBD1, but there is no DNA to check that call. TRBV21-1 constitutes a pseudogene. The CDR3 sequence is 16 residues long. CDR3 in amino acids: CASSKAGGKSVDEQFF.

The rearrangement joins TRBV19 to TRBJ1-1; the TCRdb D gene call, TRBD1, has no DNA to confirm it. Germline V gives CDR1 LNHDA, CDR2 SQIVND (reference sequence). The CDR3 totals 11 residues. The CDR3 spells CACQGGTEAFF.

V gene TRBV7-9 combines with J gene TRBJ2-1; TCRdb's D gene call, TRBD2, goes unchecked for lack of DNA. Germline V gives CDR1 SEHNR, CDR2 FQNEAQ (reference sequence). The CDR3 length is 15 residues. CDR3 loop: CASSGLAGVHNEQFF.